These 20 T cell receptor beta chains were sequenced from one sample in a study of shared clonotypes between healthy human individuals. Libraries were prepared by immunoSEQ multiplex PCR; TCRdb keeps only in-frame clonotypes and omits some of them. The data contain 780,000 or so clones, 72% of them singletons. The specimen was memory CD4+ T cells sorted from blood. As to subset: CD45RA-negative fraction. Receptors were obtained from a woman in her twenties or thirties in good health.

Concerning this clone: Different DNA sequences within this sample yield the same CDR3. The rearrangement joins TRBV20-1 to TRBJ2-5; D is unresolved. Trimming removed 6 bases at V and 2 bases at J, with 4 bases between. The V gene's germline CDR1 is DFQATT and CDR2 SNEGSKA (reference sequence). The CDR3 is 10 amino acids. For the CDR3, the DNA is TGCAGTGCCGATCAAGAGACCCAGTACTTC. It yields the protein CSADQETQYF.

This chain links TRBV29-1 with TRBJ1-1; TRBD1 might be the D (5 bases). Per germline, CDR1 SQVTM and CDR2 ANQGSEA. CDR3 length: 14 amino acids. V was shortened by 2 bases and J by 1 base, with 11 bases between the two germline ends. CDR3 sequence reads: CSVESRQGNTEAFF. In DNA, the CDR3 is TGCAGCGTTGAAAGTCGGCAGGGGAACACTGAAGCTTTCTTT. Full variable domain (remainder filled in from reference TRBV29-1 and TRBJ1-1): SAVISQKPSRDICQRGTSLTIQCQVDSQVTMMFWYRQQPGQSLTLIATANQGSEATYESGFVIDKFPISRPNLTFSTLTVSNMSPEDSSIYLCSVESRQGNTEAFFGQGTRLTVV.

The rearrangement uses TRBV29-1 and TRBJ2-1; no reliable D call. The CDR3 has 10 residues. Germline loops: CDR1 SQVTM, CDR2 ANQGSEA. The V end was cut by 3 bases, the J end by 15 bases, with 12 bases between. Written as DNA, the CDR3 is TGCAGCGTTGACCGAGACGGGCTGTTCTTC. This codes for CSVDRDGLFF.

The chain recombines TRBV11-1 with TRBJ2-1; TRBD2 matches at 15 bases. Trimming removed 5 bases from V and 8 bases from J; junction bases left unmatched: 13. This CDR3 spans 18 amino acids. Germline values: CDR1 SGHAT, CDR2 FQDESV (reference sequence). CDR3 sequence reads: CASSRGLAGGPVAYEQFF. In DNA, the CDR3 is TGTGCCAGCAGCCGGGGACTAGCGGGAGGCCCCGTGGCCTATGAGCAGTTCTTC. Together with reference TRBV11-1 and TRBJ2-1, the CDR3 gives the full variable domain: EAEVAQSPRYKITEKSQAVAFWCDPISGHATLYWYRQILGQGPELLVQFQDESVVDDSQLPKDRFSAERLKGVDSTLKIQPAELGDSAMYLCASSRGLAGGPVAYEQFFGPGTRLTVL.

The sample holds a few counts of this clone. CDR3 nucleotide sequence: TGTGCCAGCAAGCCTGCTAGAGATAATTACGAGCAGTACTTC. It specifies CASKPARDNYEQYF. The V and J genes are TRBV27 and TRBJ2-7; unclear D gene. This CDR3 contains 14 residues. V lost 7 bases and J 4 bases, leaving 17 bases between the germline ends. Germline CDR1 and CDR2: MNHEY and SMNVEV (reference sequence).

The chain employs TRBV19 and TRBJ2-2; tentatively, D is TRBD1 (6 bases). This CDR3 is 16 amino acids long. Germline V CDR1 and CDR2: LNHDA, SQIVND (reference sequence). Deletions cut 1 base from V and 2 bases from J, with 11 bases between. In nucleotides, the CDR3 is TGTGCCAGTAGTATAGGGGCAGGGGCCAACACCGGGGAGCTGTTTTTT. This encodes CASSIGAGANTGELFF.

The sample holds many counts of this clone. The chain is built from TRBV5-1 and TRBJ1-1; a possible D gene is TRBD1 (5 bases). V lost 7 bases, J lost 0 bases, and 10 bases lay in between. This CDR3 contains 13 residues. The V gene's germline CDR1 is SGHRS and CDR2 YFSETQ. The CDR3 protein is CASWGALNTEAFF. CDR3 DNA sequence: TGCGCCAGCTGGGGCGCCTTGAACACTGAAGCTTTCTTT.

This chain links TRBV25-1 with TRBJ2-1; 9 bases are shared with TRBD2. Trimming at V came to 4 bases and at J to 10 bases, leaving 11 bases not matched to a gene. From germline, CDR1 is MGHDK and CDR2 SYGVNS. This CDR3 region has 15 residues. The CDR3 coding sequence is TGTGCCAGCAGTGCCCCGGGACTAGCACTTGGGGAGCAGTTCTTC. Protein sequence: CASSAPGLALGEQFF. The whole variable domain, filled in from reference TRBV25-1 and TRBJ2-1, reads EADIYQTPRYLVIGTGKKITLECSQTMGHDKMYWYQQDPGMELHLIHYSYGVNSTEKGDLSSESTVSRIRTEHFPLTLESARPSHTSQYLCASSAPGLALGEQFFGPGTRLTVL.

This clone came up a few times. The DNA of the CDR3 is TGTGCCAGCAGCTCGGTACAGGGGACCCTCTACAATGAGCAGTTCTTC. This gives the protein CASSSVQGTLYNEQFF. V and J are TRBV7-9 and TRBJ2-1, with 7 positions matching TRBD1. The ends lost 4 bases at V and 3 bases at J; junction bases unmatched: 9. CDR1 and CDR2 (germline): SEHNR, FQNEAQ (reference sequence). The CDR3 sequence is 16 residues long.

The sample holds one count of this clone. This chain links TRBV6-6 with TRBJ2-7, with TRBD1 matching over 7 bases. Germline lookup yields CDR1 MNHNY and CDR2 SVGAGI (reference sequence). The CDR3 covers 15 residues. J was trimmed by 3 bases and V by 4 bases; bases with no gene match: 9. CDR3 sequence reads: CASSLTETGLYEQYF. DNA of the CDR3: TGTGCCAGCAGTTTAACCGAGACAGGGCTCTACGAGCAGTACTTC.

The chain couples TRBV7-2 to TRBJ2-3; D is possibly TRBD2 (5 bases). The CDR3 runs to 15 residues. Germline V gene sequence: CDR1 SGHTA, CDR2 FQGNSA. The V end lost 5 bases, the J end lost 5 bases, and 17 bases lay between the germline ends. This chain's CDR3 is CASSTSALVLDTQYF. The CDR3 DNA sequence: TGTGCCAGCAGCACTAGTGCGCTAGTTCTAGATACGCAGTATTTT. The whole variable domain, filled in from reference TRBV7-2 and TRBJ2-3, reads GAGVSQSPSNKVTEKGKDVELRCDPISGHTALYWYRQSLGQGLEFLIYFQGNSAPDKSGLPSDRFSAERTGGSVSTLTIQRTQQEDSAVYLCASSTSALVLDTQYFGPGTRLTVL.

CDR3 loop: CASSRVPDTQYF. The CDR3 DNA follows: TGTGCCAGCAGCCGGGTACCAGATACGCAGTATTTT. The chain links TRBV6-1 to TRBJ2-3, with D uncertain. Per the germline V gene, CDR1 is MNHNS and CDR2 is SASEGT. The CDR3 has 12 amino acids. Trimming pared 6 bases from V and 4 bases from J, leaving 8 bases between.

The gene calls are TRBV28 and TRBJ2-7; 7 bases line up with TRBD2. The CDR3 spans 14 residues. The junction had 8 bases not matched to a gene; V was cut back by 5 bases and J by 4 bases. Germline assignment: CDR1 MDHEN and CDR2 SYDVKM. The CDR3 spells CASSKAGDLYEQYF. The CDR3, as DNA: TGTGCCAGCAGTAAGGCGGGGGACCTTTACGAGCAGTACTTC.

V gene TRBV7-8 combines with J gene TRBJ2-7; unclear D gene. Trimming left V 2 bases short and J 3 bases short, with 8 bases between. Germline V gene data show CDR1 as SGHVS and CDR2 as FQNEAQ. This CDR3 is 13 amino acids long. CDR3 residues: CASSLLDLYEQYF. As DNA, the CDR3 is TGTGCCAGCAGCTTACTGGACCTCTACGAGCAGTACTTC. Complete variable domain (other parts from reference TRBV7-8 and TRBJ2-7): GAGVSQSPRYKVAKRGQDVALRCDPISGHVSLFWYQQALGQGPEFLTYFQNEAQLDKSGLPSDRFFAERPEGSVSTLKIQRTQQEDSAVYLCASSLLDLYEQYFGPGTRLTVT.

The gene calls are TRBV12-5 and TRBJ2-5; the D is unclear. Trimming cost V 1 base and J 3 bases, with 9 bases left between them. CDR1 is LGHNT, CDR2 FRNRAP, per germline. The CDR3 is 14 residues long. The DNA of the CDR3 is TGTGCTAGTGGTTTGGGTTCCATAGAAGAGACCCAGTACTTC. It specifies CASGLGSIEETQYF.

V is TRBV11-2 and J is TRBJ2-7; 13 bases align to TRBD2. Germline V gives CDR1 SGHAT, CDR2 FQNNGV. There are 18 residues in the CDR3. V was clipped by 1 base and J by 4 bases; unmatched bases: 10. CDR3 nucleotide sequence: TGTGCCAGCAGCTTAGGACTAGCGGGGGGTACGACTTTATACGAGCAGTACTTC. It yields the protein CASSLGLAGGTTLYEQYF. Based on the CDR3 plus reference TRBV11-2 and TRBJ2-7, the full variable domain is EAGVAQSPRYKIIEKRQSVAFWCNPISGHATLYWYQQILGQGPKLLIQFQNNGVVDDSQLPKDRFSAERLKGVDSTLKIQPAKLEDSAVYLCASSLGLAGGTTLYEQYFGPGTRLTVT.

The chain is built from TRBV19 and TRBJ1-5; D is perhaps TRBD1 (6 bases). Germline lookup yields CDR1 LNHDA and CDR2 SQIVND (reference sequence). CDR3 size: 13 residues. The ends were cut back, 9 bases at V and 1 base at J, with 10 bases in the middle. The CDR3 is CASKDRSNQPQHF. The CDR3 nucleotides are TGTGCCAGCAAAGACAGGAGCAATCAGCCCCAGCATTTT.

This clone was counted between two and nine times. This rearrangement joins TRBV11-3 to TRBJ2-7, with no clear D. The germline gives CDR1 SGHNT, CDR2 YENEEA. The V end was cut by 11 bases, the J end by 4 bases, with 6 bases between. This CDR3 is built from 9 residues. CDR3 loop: CAGPYEQYF. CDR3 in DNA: TGTGCCGGACCTTACGAGCAGTACTTC.

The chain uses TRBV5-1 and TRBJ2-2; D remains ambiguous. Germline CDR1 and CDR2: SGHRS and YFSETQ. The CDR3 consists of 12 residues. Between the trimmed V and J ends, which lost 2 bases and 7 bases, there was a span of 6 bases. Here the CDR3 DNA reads TGCGCCAGCAGCTTCTCCGGCGGGGAGCTGTTTTTT. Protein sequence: CASSFSGGELFF.

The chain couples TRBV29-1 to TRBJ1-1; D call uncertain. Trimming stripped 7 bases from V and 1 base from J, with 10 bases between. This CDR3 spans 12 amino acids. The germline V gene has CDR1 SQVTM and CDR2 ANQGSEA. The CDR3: CSGLRGNTEAFF. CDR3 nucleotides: TGCAGCGGGCTCCGGGGGAACACTGAAGCTTTCTTT. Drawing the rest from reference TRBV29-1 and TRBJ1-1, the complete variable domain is SAVISQKPSRDICQRGTSLTIQCQVDSQVTMMFWYRQQPGQSLTLIATANQGSEATYESGFVIDKFPISRPNLTFSTLTVSNMSPEDSSIYLCSGLRGNTEAFFGQGTRLTVV.